The present T cell receptor beta chain was sequenced within a study of blood T cells in healthy people across ages. Study-wide results and caveats: Investigators treated diversity estimates from one million T cells as underestimates. The unsorted PBMCs prevented any conclusive comparison of naive versus antigen-experienced cells. Shifts in expanded clonotypes may have been confounded by donor CMV status, which was unknown.

In its sample, this clonotype was seen a few times. As yet, its antigen is unknown. A J-beta primer mix and a sample-barcoded 5' primer were used in a second PCR of roughly 6 to 12 cycles. A template-switch adaptor containing 12 random nucleotides labeled each cDNA molecule. TCRdb reanalysed the 5' RACE reads using MiXCR and keeps one entry per CDR3 protein. This sample has some 1,500,000 distinct CDR3 sequences, with approximately 42% found just once. The CDR3 has 14 amino acids. Trimming removed 2 bases at V and 6 bases at J, with 13 bases between. This TCR came from a woman under 30 in good health. J is TRBJ1-2 and V is TRBV12-3 or TRBV12-4; D call uncertain. What was sequenced was blood. The CDR3 is CASSLIREDHGYTF. The CDR3 nucleotides are TGTGCCAGCAGTTTAATTAGGGAAGATCATGGCTACACCTTC.